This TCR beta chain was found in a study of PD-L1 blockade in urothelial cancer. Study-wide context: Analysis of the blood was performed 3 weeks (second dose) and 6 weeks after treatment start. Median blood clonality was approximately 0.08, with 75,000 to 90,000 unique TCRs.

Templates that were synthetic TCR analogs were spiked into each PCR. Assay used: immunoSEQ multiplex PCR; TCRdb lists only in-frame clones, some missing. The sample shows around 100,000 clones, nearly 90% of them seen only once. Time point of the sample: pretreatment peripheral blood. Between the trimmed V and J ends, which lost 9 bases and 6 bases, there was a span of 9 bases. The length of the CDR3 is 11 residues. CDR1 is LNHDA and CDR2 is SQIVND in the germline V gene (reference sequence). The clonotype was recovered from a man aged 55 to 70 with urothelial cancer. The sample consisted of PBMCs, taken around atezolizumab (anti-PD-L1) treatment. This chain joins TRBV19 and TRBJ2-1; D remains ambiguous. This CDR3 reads CASDLGNEQFF. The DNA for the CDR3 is TGTGCCAGCGACCTAGGCAATGAGCAGTTCTTC.